The 24 T cell receptor beta chains presented below share a single source sample, sequenced in a study of blood T cells in healthy people across ages. Primers used in a second PCR of roughly 6 to 12 cycles were a sample-barcoded 5' primer and a J-beta primer mix. One entry per CDR3 protein, called by TCRdb with MiXCR from the 5' RACE reads. Of about 900,000 distinct CDR3 sequences in the sample, under 50% were seen once. What was sequenced was blood. The receptors come from a man younger than 45 in good health.

A word on this clonotype: Possible read error: a much larger clone is one base away. V and J are TRBV12-3 or TRBV12-4 and TRBJ2-3; D gene unclear. This CDR3 is built from 12 residues. V was pared by 9 bases and J by 4 bases, with 11 bases between. The CDR3 coding sequence is TGTGCCAGTGTGGGGATTTCAGATACGCAGTATTTT. This translates into CASVGISDTQYF.

This chain uses TRBV6-5 with TRBJ2-3, with 10 nucleotides matching TRBD2. V lost 9 bases to trimming and J lost 2 bases; unmatched junction nucleotides: 8. Per the germline V gene, CDR1 is MNHEY and CDR2 is SVGAGI. The CDR3 loop spans 15 amino acids. The CDR3 sequence: CASMGLAGDTDTQYF. The CDR3 bases are TGTGCCAGTATGGGGCTAGCGGGGGACACAGATACGCAGTATTTT.

This chain links TRBV19 with TRBJ2-1, with 8 bases aligning to TRBD2. J was trimmed by 8 bases and V by 5 bases; bases with no gene match: 11. Germline lookup yields CDR1 LNHDA and CDR2 SQIVND (reference sequence). The CDR3 is 15 amino acids. The CDR3 here is CASSPAAGEFYEQFF. Here the CDR3 DNA reads TGTGCCAGTAGTCCGGCAGCGGGGGAGTTTTATGAGCAGTTCTTC.

A few counts support this clonotype. The chain couples TRBV5-1 to TRBJ1-2; D is possibly TRBD1 (5 bases). CDR1 is SGHRS and CDR2 is YFSETQ in the germline V gene. The V and J ends lost 2 bases and 2 bases respectively, with 22 bases between them. CDR3 length equals 18 residues. The CDR3 sequence: CASSFSPIGGRINYGYTF. CDR3 sequence (DNA): TGCGCCAGCAGCTTTTCGCCAATCGGGGGACGGATAAACTATGGCTACACCTTC.

The chain uses TRBV20-1 and TRBJ2-3; 11 nucleotides match TRBD2. The CDR3 covers 18 residues. V dropped 4 bases and J dropped 6; count of bases not matched to a gene: 18. In germline, CDR1 is DFQATT, CDR2 SNEGSKA (reference sequence). The CDR3 sequence is CSATPGRLAGHRGDTQYF. CDR3 nucleotide sequence: TGCAGTGCTACCCCCGGGCGACTAGCGGGGCATCGTGGGGATACGCAGTATTTT.

The chain employs TRBV28 and TRBJ2-1, with 9 bases identical to TRBD1. The CDR3 length is 16 residues. With V trimmed by 4 bases and J by 4 bases, 8 bases remained unmatched. The germline gives CDR1 MDHEN, CDR2 SYDVKM. CDR3 sequence (DNA): TGTGCCAGCAGTTCTCAGGGACAGGGCGGATACAATGAGCAGTTCTTC. Residues: CASSSQGQGGYNEQFF.

This chain connects TRBV27 to TRBJ1-5; 8 bases are a match to TRBD1. CDR1 and CDR2 (germline): MNHEY, SMNVEV (reference sequence). The CDR3 is 15 residues long. J lost 2 bases, V lost 5 bases, and 5 bases had no gene match. In DNA form, the CDR3 reads TGTGCCAGCAGTAGGACAGGGATGCGCAATCAGCCCCAGCATTTT. Translating gives CASSRTGMRNQPQHF.

The chain recombines TRBV20-1 with TRBJ2-3; the D is unclear. Germline-derived CDR1 and CDR2 are DFQATT and SNEGSKA (reference sequence). Trimming cost V 3 bases and J 4 bases, with 5 bases left between them. The CDR3 has 11 amino acids. As DNA, the CDR3 is TGCAGTGCTAGGGTCCCAGATACGCAGTATTTT. Translating it yields CSARVPDTQYF.

CDR3 amino acids: CSARDANRDRNTEAFF. The CDR3 DNA follows: TGCAGTGCTAGAGATGCCAACCGGGACAGGAACACTGAAGCTTTCTTT. The chain links TRBV20-1 to TRBJ1-1; TRBD1 matches 7 bases. V shed 0 bases and J 1 base; nucleotides not matched to a gene: 8. The CDR3 runs to 16 residues. Germline values: CDR1 DFQATT, CDR2 SNEGSKA (reference sequence).

This sequence joins TRBV12-3 or TRBV12-4 and TRBJ2-3; 8 bases are a match to TRBD2. This CDR3 has 14 amino acids. V gave up 8 bases and J gave up 4 bases; unmatched junction bases: 8. The CDR3 reads CASRRGGGSDTQYF. The DNA of the CDR3 is TGTGCCAGCCGTCGGGGGGGAGGCTCAGATACGCAGTATTTT.

This chain links TRBV29-1 with TRBJ2-3; 12 positions match TRBD2. V was clipped by 7 bases and J by 7 bases; unmatched bases: 12. The CDR3 contains 15 residues. Germline V lookup: CDR1 SQVTM, CDR2 ANQGSEA. CDR3 bases: TGCAGCGCCAAGACTAGCGGGAGTAATTTGAATACGCAGTATTTT. Protein: CSAKTSGSNLNTQYF.

The chain couples TRBV3-1 to TRBJ2-7; D call uncertain. The CDR3 has 13 amino acids. V was shortened by 1 base and J by 6 bases, with 10 bases between the two germline ends. The germline gives CDR1 LGHDT, CDR2 YNNKEL (reference sequence). DNA of the CDR3: TGTGCCAGCAGCCAAGGGGGTGCCTGCGAGCAGTACTTC. Its translation: CASSQGGACEQYF.

This chain links TRBV24-1 with TRBJ1-1, with D unclear. Germline lookup yields CDR1 KGHDR and CDR2 SFDVKD. V dropped 4 bases and J dropped 7 bases, with 6 bases sitting between them. There are 11 residues in the CDR3. The CDR3 here is CATSDTDEAFF. The CDR3 nucleotides are TGTGCCACCAGTGACACAGATGAAGCTTTCTTT.

In regard to this clonotype: A read error may produce the germline difference seen at one junction end. The chain recombines TRBV9 with TRBJ2-1, with D possibly matching TRBD2 (6 bases). Germline values: CDR1 SGDLS, CDR2 YYNGEE. CDR3 length: 11 residues. CDR3 sequence (DNA): TGTGACAGCAGGAGGGACGGCGAGCAGTTCTTC. As protein: CDSRRDGEQFF.

The CDR3, as DNA: TGTGCCAGCAGCTTATCCAGGGCTGATGAGCAGTTCTTC. It translates to CASSLSRADEQFF. The genes are TRBV7-2 and TRBJ2-1, with D maybe TRBD1 (5 bases). The V gene lost 2 bases and the J gene lost 8 bases, with 10 bases spanning the gap. CDR1 and CDR2 from the germline V gene are SGHTA and FQGNSA. The CDR3 spans 13 residues.

There are a few counts of this clonotype. CDR3 DNA: TGTGCCAGCAGGGGAGGGTCATTAGCCAAAAACATTCAGTACTTC. As protein: CASRGGSLAKNIQYF. This chain joins TRBV27 and TRBJ2-4; 7 nucleotides match TRBD2. The CDR3 consists of 15 residues. The V gene end was trimmed by 6 bases and the J gene end by 0 bases; junction bases not matched to a gene: 5. From germline, CDR1 is MNHEY and CDR2 SMNVEV (reference sequence).

At least ten counts were recorded for this clonotype. This sequence joins TRBV2 and TRBJ2-3; D gene uncertain. V was clipped by 6 bases and J by 2 bases, with 3 bases between them. Germline lookup yields CDR1 SNHLY and CDR2 FYNNEI. This CDR3 contains 11 residues. CDR3 bases: TGTGCCAGCAGCGCCACAGATACGCAGTATTTT. Translated, it gives CASSATDTQYF.

This clonotype was counted between two and nine times. The chain employs TRBV7-9 and TRBJ2-2; D is possibly TRBD1 or TRBD2 (5 bases each). Germline loops: CDR1 SEHNR, CDR2 FQNEAQ (reference sequence). V gave up 5 bases and J gave up 0 bases, with 10 bases separating them. This CDR3 spans 15 amino acids. In DNA form, the CDR3 reads TGTGCCAGCAGCAGGGACGGTTCGAACACCGGGGAGCTGTTTTTT. This translates into CASSRDGSNTGELFF.

The chain has TRBV2 and TRBJ1-2, with D unclear. The length of the CDR3 is 14 residues. The ends were cut back, 2 bases at V and 2 bases at J, with 9 bases in the middle. Germline CDR1 and CDR2: SNHLY and FYNNEI. The CDR3 loop is CASSESGGNYGYTF. The CDR3 DNA reads TGTGCCAGCAGTGAAAGTGGAGGCAACTATGGCTACACCTTC. The full variable domain, rest sourced from reference TRBV2 and TRBJ1-2, is EPEVTQTPSHQVTQMGQEVILRCVPISNHLYFYWYRQILGQKVEFLVSFYNNEISEKSEIFDDQFSVERPDGSNFTLKIRSTKLEDSAMYFCASSESGGNYGYTFGSGTRLTVV.

This clonotype was seen only a few times. V and J are TRBV27 and TRBJ2-1; 13 nucleotides align to TRBD2. Germline CDR1 is MNHEY and CDR2 is SMNVEV (reference sequence). There are 17 residues in the CDR3. The junction had 12 bases not matched to a gene; V was cut back by 5 bases and J by 8 bases. The CDR3 nucleotides read TGTGCCAGCAGTCCGGGGGAACTAGCGGGGGGGCTTTATGAGCAGTTCTTC. Encoded protein: CASSPGELAGGLYEQFF.

This rearrangement joins TRBV27 to TRBJ2-5; no clear D gene. Germline assignment: CDR1 MNHEY and CDR2 SMNVEV (reference sequence). V lost 3 bases to trimming and J lost 11 bases, with 10 bases between them. The CDR3 consists of 11 residues. This CDR3 is CASSFRHEQYF. The CDR3 DNA reads TGTGCCAGCAGTTTCCGACATGAGCAGTACTTC.

This clonotype was observed a few times. The J gene is TRBJ2-3, the V gene TRBV5-1; 7 positions agree with TRBD1. Germline CDR1 and CDR2: SGHRS and YFSETQ. The length of the CDR3 is 15 residues. J gave up 0 bases and V 4 bases, and 5 bases lay outside the gene matches. CDR3 sequence (DNA): TGCGCCAGCAGCGCTTCGGGACAGAGCACAGATACGCAGTATTTT. The encoded protein is CASSASGQSTDTQYF.

This clonotype appeared a few times. The rearrangement joins TRBV29-1 to TRBJ2-7; D not resolved. V shed 6 bases and J shed 0 bases, with 12 bases lying between them. CDR1 and CDR2 (germline): SQVTM, ANQGSEA. This CDR3 spans 13 amino acids. The CDR3, as DNA: TGCAGCGTGGCCGAGTTGTCCTCCTACGAGCAGTACTTC. Protein product: CSVAELSSYEQYF.

The gene calls are TRBV3-1 and TRBJ2-3; D unclear. The length of the CDR3 is 13 residues. Germline CDR1 and CDR2: LGHDT and YNNKEL (reference sequence). V shed 3 bases and J shed 5 bases, with 9 bases lying between them. As DNA, the CDR3 is TGTGCCAGCAGCCATCTAACGGGAGATACGCAGTATTTT. It is translated as CASSHLTGDTQYF.